Listed below are T cell receptor beta chains from one sample, sequenced in a study of blood T cell repertoires in COVID-19. Profiling relied on immunoSEQ multiplex PCR, and the TCRdb table lists in-frame clones only, not all of them. The sample records tens of thousands of clones, roughly 80% being singletons. What was sequenced was peripheral blood. The receptors stem from a human donor in a cohort sampled during active COVID-19. Each CDR3 is given with its conserved first and last residue. The D gene is left open where the match is weak. The size entry is marked missing in some rows and otherwise reads once, few, many or a size class.

d_call: TRBD1; cdr3_length: 14; v_call: TRBV7-9; j_call: TRBJ1-4; clone_size: NA; cdr3_aa: CASRQGTGNEKLFF; cdr3_nt: TGTGCCAGCAGACAGGGGACAGGCAATGAAAAACTGTTTTTT
d_call: TRBD1; cdr3_length: 15; v_call: TRBV7-2; j_call: TRBJ2-5; clone_size: NA; cdr3_aa: CASSLRSGGWETQYF; cdr3_nt: TGTGCCAGCAGCTTAAGGTCAGGGGGCTGGGAGACCCAGTACTTC
d_call: NA; cdr3_length: 14; v_call: TRBV3-1/TRBV3-2; j_call: TRBJ2-5; clone_size: NA; cdr3_aa: CASSQDDWAETQYF; cdr3_nt: TGTGCCAGCAGCCAAGATGATTGGGCGGAGACCCAGTACTTC
d_call: NA; cdr3_length: 13; v_call: TRBV11-2; j_call: TRBJ1-2; clone_size: few; cdr3_aa: CASSPGVGYGYTF; cdr3_nt: TGTGCCAGCAGCCCGGGGGTTGGATATGGCTACACCTTC
d_call: TRBD1; cdr3_length: 12; v_call: TRBV27; j_call: TRBJ1-6; clone_size: NA; cdr3_aa: CASGDSNSPLHF; cdr3_nt: TGTGCCAGCGGGGACAGTAATTCACCCCTCCACTTT
d_call: NA; cdr3_length: 12; v_call: TRBV6-6; j_call: TRBJ2-7; clone_size: NA; cdr3_aa: CASSTNRQEQYF; cdr3_nt: TGTGCCAGCAGTACCAACCGACAAGAGCAGTACTTC
d_call: TRBD1; cdr3_length: 14; v_call: TRBV28; j_call: TRBJ1-6; clone_size: NA; cdr3_aa: CASSLTGNNSPLHF; cdr3_nt: TGTGCCAGCAGTCTGACAGGGAATAATTCACCCCTCCACTTT
d_call: NA; cdr3_length: 14; v_call: TRBV21-1; j_call: TRBJ2-5; clone_size: NA; cdr3_aa: CATLLGQTEETQYF; cdr3_nt: TGTGCCACTCTGCTGGGACAGACCGAAGAGACCCAGTACTTC
d_call: TRBD2; cdr3_length: 18; v_call: TRBV10-1; j_call: TRBJ2-3; clone_size: few; cdr3_aa: CASSEPLDYSGGADTQYF; cdr3_nt: TGCGCCAGCAGTGAGCCCCTGGACTACAGCGGGGGGGCAGATACGCAGTATTTT
d_call: TRBD1; cdr3_length: 13; v_call: TRBV11-1; j_call: TRBJ1-6; clone_size: NA; cdr3_aa: CASSDRVNSPLHF; cdr3_nt: TGTGCCAGCAGCGACAGGGTTAATTCACCCCTCCACTTT
d_call: TRBD1; cdr3_length: 15; v_call: TRBV3-1/TRBV3-2; j_call: TRBJ2-4; clone_size: NA; cdr3_aa: CASSHTGQGKNIQYF; cdr3_nt: TGTGCCAGCAGCCACACGGGACAGGGGAAAAACATTCAGTACTTC
d_call: NA; cdr3_length: 18; v_call: TRBV28; j_call: TRBJ1-3; clone_size: once; cdr3_aa: CASSMAQNFNRVGNTIYF; cdr3_nt: TGTGCCAGCAGTATGGCCCAAAACTTTAACAGGGTTGGAAACACCATATATTTT
d_call: TRBD2; cdr3_length: 12; v_call: TRBV9; j_call: TRBJ2-7; clone_size: once; cdr3_aa: CASSAAGYEQYF; cdr3_nt: TGTGCCAGCAGCGCAGCGGGGTACGAGCAGTACTTC
d_call: TRBD2; cdr3_length: 16; v_call: TRBV28; j_call: TRBJ2-3; clone_size: NA; cdr3_aa: CASSFPTSGSRDTQYF; cdr3_nt: TGTGCCAGCAGTTTCCCGACTAGCGGTAGCAGGGATACGCAGTATTTT
d_call: TRBD2; cdr3_length: 17; v_call: TRBV18; j_call: TRBJ2-3; clone_size: NA; cdr3_aa: CASSPRGLAVSTDTQYF; cdr3_nt: TGTGCCAGCTCACCACGGGGACTAGCGGTTAGCACAGATACGCAGTATTTT
d_call: NA; cdr3_length: 14; v_call: TRBV5-1; j_call: TRBJ1-1; clone_size: NA; cdr3_aa: CASSAMTANTEAFF; cdr3_nt: TGCGCCAGCAGCGCGATGACAGCGAACACTGAAGCTTTCTTT
d_call: NA; cdr3_length: 14; v_call: TRBV30; j_call: TRBJ2-4; clone_size: NA; cdr3_aa: CAQNPGEAKNIQYF; cdr3_nt: TGTGCCCAAAATCCCGGTGAGGCCAAAAACATTCAGTACTTC
d_call: NA; cdr3_length: 13; v_call: TRBV7-8; j_call: TRBJ1-5; clone_size: NA; cdr3_aa: CASSLGGAQPQHF; cdr3_nt: TGTGCCAGCAGCTTGGGGGGTGCTCAGCCCCAGCATTTT
d_call: TRBD1; cdr3_length: 16; v_call: TRBV9; j_call: TRBJ2-1; clone_size: NA; cdr3_aa: CASSVGGQGRDNEQFF; cdr3_nt: TGTGCCAGCAGCGTAGGGGGACAGGGAAGAGACAATGAGCAGTTCTTC
d_call: TRBD2; cdr3_length: 19; v_call: TRBV7-2; j_call: TRBJ2-1; clone_size: NA; cdr3_aa: CASSLEEFGIGLARNEQFF; cdr3_nt: TGTGCCAGCAGCTTAGAAGAGTTTGGAATCGGACTAGCGAGGAATGAGCAGTTCTTC
d_call: TRBD2; cdr3_length: 15; v_call: TRBV15; j_call: TRBJ2-7; clone_size: NA; cdr3_aa: CATRRNSGGYYEQYF; cdr3_nt: TGTGCCACCAGGAGAAATAGCGGGGGGTACTACGAGCAGTACTTC
d_call: TRBD2; cdr3_length: 15; v_call: TRBV6-5; j_call: TRBJ2-1; clone_size: NA; cdr3_aa: CASRRTSGRGDEQFF; cdr3_nt: TGTGCCAGCAGGCGGACTAGCGGGAGAGGCGATGAGCAGTTCTTC
d_call: TRBD2; cdr3_length: 15; v_call: TRBV5-4; j_call: TRBJ2-1; clone_size: NA; cdr3_aa: CASSLSSGRAYEQFF; cdr3_nt: TGTGCCAGCAGCTTGTCTAGCGGGAGGGCCTATGAGCAGTTCTTC
d_call: NA; cdr3_length: 13; v_call: TRBV6-2/TRBV6-3; j_call: TRBJ2-1; clone_size: NA; cdr3_aa: CASSTTGYNEQFF; cdr3_nt: TGTGCCAGCAGTACCACGGGCTACAATGAGCAGTTCTTC
d_call: NA; cdr3_length: 13; v_call: TRBV2; j_call: TRBJ1-1; clone_size: NA; cdr3_aa: CASRTNFGAEAFF; cdr3_nt: TGTGCCAGCAGGACGAACTTTGGAGCTGAAGCTTTCTTT
d_call: NA; cdr3_length: 12; v_call: TRBV19; j_call: TRBJ1-2; clone_size: NA; cdr3_aa: CASSIGPGGYTF; cdr3_nt: TGTGCCAGTAGTATAGGCCCGGGGGGCTACACCTTC
d_call: NA; cdr3_length: 14; v_call: TRBV9; j_call: TRBJ1-4; clone_size: NA; cdr3_aa: CASSDEPGVGKLFF; cdr3_nt: TGTGCCAGCAGCGATGAACCAGGGGTTGGGAAACTGTTTTTT
d_call: NA; cdr3_length: 13; v_call: TRBV4-1; j_call: TRBJ2-7; clone_size: once; cdr3_aa: CASSQDQVYEQYF; cdr3_nt: TGCGCCAGCAGCCAAGATCAGGTCTACGAGCAGTACTTC
d_call: TRBD1; cdr3_length: 11; v_call: TRBV27; j_call: TRBJ1-1; clone_size: once; cdr3_aa: CASSTRDRTFF; cdr3_nt: TGTGCCAGCAGTACAAGGGACAGAACTTTCTTT